Each of the 6 T cell receptor beta chains below was sequenced from the same sample in a study of cytomegalovirus exposure and HLA in healthy donors. PCR used 60 Vbeta primers and 13 Jbeta primers. TCRdb keeps only in-frame clones here, not all; method: immunoSEQ multiplex PCR. This sample has fewer than 150,000 clones, with around 77% found just once. The sequenced material came from PBMCs. Receptors were obtained from a human donor in good health.

The chain employs TRBV6-1 and TRBJ2-7; 9 bases map to TRBD2. The CDR3 length is 15 residues. Trimming cost V 4 bases and J 4 bases; bases outside gene matches: 8. From germline, CDR1 is MNHNS and CDR2 SASEGT. CDR3 bases: TGTGCCAGCAGTGCGGTGTCTAGCGGGAATTACGAGCAGTACTTC. It encodes CASSAVSSGNYEQYF.

The rearrangement joins TRBV5-1 to TRBJ2-7; 10 positions agree with TRBD2. The germline V gene encodes CDR1 SGHRS and CDR2 YFSETQ. This CDR3 has 14 amino acids. The junction had 7 bases not matched to a gene; V was cut back by 4 bases and J by 6 bases. The CDR3 coding sequence is TGCGCCAGCAGCCCAGCGGGAGGGCCAGGCGAGCAGTACTTC. Translation gives CASSPAGGPGEQYF.

In this sample, this clone turned up once. The chain recombines TRBV7-6 with TRBJ1-5, with D hard to call. The CDR3 loop spans 14 amino acids. Germline loops: CDR1 SGHVS, CDR2 FNYEAQ. Trimming took 0 bases from V and 5 from J, leaving 8 bases between them. In DNA, the CDR3 is TGTGCCAGCAGCTTAGCGCCTAAGTATCAGCCCCAGCATTTT. Translating gives CASSLAPKYQPQHF.

The CDR3 nucleotides are TGTGCCAGCAGTTTAGGGCCTCCAGGGGCGAACTATGGCTACACCTTC. It specifies CASSLGPPGANYGYTF. The V call is TRBV28, the J call TRBJ1-2; possible D gene TRBD1, 6 bases. V lost 2 bases to trimming and J lost 2 bases, with 15 bases between them. Per the germline V gene, CDR1 is MDHEN and CDR2 is SYDVKM. CDR3 length: 16 amino acids.

In this sample, this clone turned up once. J is TRBJ1-1 and V is TRBV6-5, with D possibly TRBD1 on 6 matching bases. Per germline, CDR1 MNHEY and CDR2 SVGAGI. The ends were cut back, 8 bases at V and 0 bases at J, with 13 bases in the middle. The CDR3 spans 14 residues. This CDR3 is CASVRDTLNTEAFF. The CDR3 DNA reads TGTGCCAGCGTACGGGACACCTTGAACACTGAAGCTTTCTTT.

The chain couples TRBV18 to TRBJ2-5, with a tentative D call TRBD2 (6 bases). V was cut by 6 bases and J by 1 base, with 12 bases left in between. This CDR3 spans 14 amino acids. Germline assignment: CDR1 KGHSH and CDR2 LQKENI. CDR3 sequence reads: CASSRGSRQETQYF. The CDR3 nucleotides read TGTGCCAGCTCTCGGGGGTCCCGCCAAGAGACCCAGTACTTC.